A selection of T cell receptor beta chains follows, all from one sample in a study of human versus mouse CDR3 diversity and MHC coevolution. Measured with immunoSEQ multiplex PCR; TCRdb has only the in-frame clones, and not every one. The repertoire has 55,000 to 65,000 clones, approximately 94% of them found once; the top ten carry 15% to 20%. The sample consisted of naive CD4+ T cells from blood. These receptor sequences come from a person between 55 and 69 years old in good health. Both conserved end residues are part of each CDR3. Fields, in order: J gene, V gene, clone size, D gene, CDR3 protein, CDR3 DNA. The D gene is left open where the match is weak. Clone size is not always given. Where it is, it says once, few, many or a class for expanded clones.

j_gene: TRBJ2-7
v_gene: TRBV9
abundance: once
d_gene: .
CDR3aa: CASSGQPSYEQYF
CDR3nt: TGTGCCAGCAGCGGCCAGCCTAGCTACGAGCAGTACTTC

j_gene: TRBJ2-1
v_gene: TRBV5-1
abundance: .
d_gene: .
CDR3aa: CASSLGQAGNYNEQFF
CDR3nt: TGCGCCAGCAGCTTGGGGCAGGCGGGAAACTACAATGAGCAGTTCTTC

j_gene: TRBJ2-7
v_gene: TRBV2
abundance: .
d_gene: .
CDR3aa: CASRADTAYEQYF
CDR3nt: TGTGCCAGCAGGGCGGACACTGCCTACGAGCAGTACTTC

j_gene: TRBJ1-2
v_gene: TRBV29-1
abundance: .
d_gene: TRBD1
CDR3aa: CSVATGSGGYTF
CDR3nt: TGCAGCGTAGCGACAGGGTCCGGCGGCTACACCTTC

j_gene: TRBJ2-7
v_gene: TRBV6-6
abundance: .
d_gene: TRBD1
CDR3aa: CASSPTGAYEQYF
CDR3nt: TGTGCCAGCAGTCCTACAGGGGCCTACGAACAGTACTTC

j_gene: TRBJ1-1
v_gene: TRBV29-1
abundance: few
d_gene: .
CDR3aa: CSVEDQGIPEAFF
CDR3nt: TGCAGCGTTGAAGACCAGGGCATCCCTGAAGCTTTCTTT

j_gene: TRBJ2-1
v_gene: TRBV5-4
abundance: .
d_gene: TRBD1
CDR3aa: CASSASFGTGRDEQFF
CDR3nt: TGTGCCAGCAGCGCATCTTTTGGGACAGGGAGGGATGAGCAGTTCTTC

j_gene: TRBJ2-7
v_gene: TRBV6-5
abundance: .
d_gene: TRBD1
CDR3aa: CASSRQGYEQYF
CDR3nt: TGTGCCAGCAGTCGACAGGGCTACGAGCAGTACTTC

j_gene: TRBJ1-3
v_gene: TRBV5-5
abundance: .
d_gene: .
CDR3aa: CASSPLVNSGNTIYF
CDR3nt: TGTGCCAGCAGCCCCCTTGTTAACTCTGGAAACACCATATATTTT

j_gene: TRBJ2-3
v_gene: TRBV28
abundance: .
d_gene: .
CDR3aa: CASSPASRYTDTQYF
CDR3nt: TGTGCCAGCAGTCCCGCTAGCAGATACACAGATACGCAGTATTTT

j_gene: TRBJ2-7
v_gene: TRBV4-1
abundance: .
d_gene: TRBD2
CDR3aa: CASSQPTPAGAYEQYF
CDR3nt: TGCGCCAGCAGCCAACCTACCCCCGCGGGGGCCTACGAGCAGTACTTC

j_gene: TRBJ2-5
v_gene: TRBV6-1
abundance: .
d_gene: TRBD1
CDR3aa: CASHYRGEETQYF
CDR3nt: TGTGCCAGTCATTACAGGGGCGAAGAGACCCAGTACTTC

j_gene: TRBJ2-7
v_gene: TRBV11-3
abundance: .
d_gene: .
CDR3aa: CASSLATGWGYEQYF
CDR3nt: TGTGCCAGCAGCTTAGCCACAGGGTGGGGCTACGAGCAGTACTTC

j_gene: TRBJ2-7
v_gene: TRBV5-4
abundance: .
d_gene: .
CDR3aa: CASSPDADYEQYF
CDR3nt: TGTGCCAGCAGTCCCGACGCGGACTACGAGCAGTACTTC

j_gene: TRBJ2-1
v_gene: TRBV19
abundance: .
d_gene: .
CDR3aa: CASTPGQTGIAEQFF
CDR3nt: TGTGCCAGTACCCCAGGGCAAACCGGAATTGCTGAGCAGTTCTTC

j_gene: TRBJ2-3
v_gene: TRBV5-6
abundance: .
d_gene: .
CDR3aa: CASSQQKSTDTQYF
CDR3nt: TGTGCCAGCAGCCAACAGAAAAGCACAGATACGCAGTATTTT

j_gene: TRBJ2-7
v_gene: TRBV7-8
abundance: .
d_gene: .
CDR3aa: CASSLSEQAYEQYF
CDR3nt: TGTGCCAGCAGCTTAAGTGAGCAAGCCTACGAGCAGTACTTC

j_gene: TRBJ1-5
v_gene: TRBV29-1
abundance: .
d_gene: TRBD1
CDR3aa: CSFRQGDQPQHF
CDR3nt: TGCAGCTTCCGACAGGGAGATCAGCCCCAGCATTTT

j_gene: TRBJ2-7
v_gene: TRBV9
abundance: .
d_gene: TRBD2
CDR3aa: CASSSGGGLASEQYF
CDR3nt: TGTGCCAGCAGCTCGGGTGGGGGACTAGCCTCCGAGCAGTACTTC

j_gene: TRBJ1-5
v_gene: TRBV5-1
abundance: .
d_gene: .
CDR3aa: CASSLGGGNGQPQHF
CDR3nt: TGCGCCAGCAGCTTGGGCGGCGGTAACGGGCAGCCCCAGCATTTT

j_gene: TRBJ1-1
v_gene: TRBV5-1
abundance: .
d_gene: .
CDR3aa: CASSLEGRVTEAFF
CDR3nt: TGCGCCAGCAGCTTGGAAGGGCGGGTCACTGAAGCTTTCTTT

j_gene: TRBJ2-7
v_gene: TRBV2
abundance: once
d_gene: TRBD2
CDR3aa: CASSKERGEYEQYF
CDR3nt: TGTGCCAGCAGTAAGGAGCGGGGGGAGTACGAGCAGTACTTC

j_gene: TRBJ1-1
v_gene: TRBV11-1
abundance: .
d_gene: .
CDR3aa: CASSLRGIEAFF
CDR3nt: TGTGCCAGCAGCTTAAGGGGGATCGAAGCTTTCTTT

j_gene: TRBJ1-5
v_gene: TRBV12-5
abundance: .
d_gene: .
CDR3aa: CASGQNSQGADQPQHF
CDR3nt: TGTGCTAGTGGTCAGAATTCACAGGGTGCGGATCAGCCCCAGCATTTT

j_gene: TRBJ2-7
v_gene: TRBV6-5
abundance: .
d_gene: .
CDR3aa: CASSADPSYEQYF
CDR3nt: TGTGCCAGCAGTGCGGATCCCTCCTACGAGCAGTACTTC

j_gene: TRBJ2-5
v_gene: TRBV18
abundance: .
d_gene: .
CDR3aa: CASSRQVQETQYF
CDR3nt: TGTGCCAGCTCACGACAGGTTCAAGAGACCCAGTACTTC

j_gene: TRBJ1-4
v_gene: TRBV11-2
abundance: .
d_gene: .
CDR3aa: CASSAQPDRRTNEKLFF
CDR3nt: TGTGCCAGCAGCGCCCAACCGGACAGACGCACTAATGAAAAACTGTTTTTT

j_gene: TRBJ1-5
v_gene: TRBV27
abundance: .
d_gene: .
CDR3aa: CASSNDRVGNQPQHF
CDR3nt: TGTGCCAGCAGTAACGACAGAGTCGGCAATCAGCCCCAGCATTTT

j_gene: TRBJ2-5
v_gene: TRBV5-5
abundance: .
d_gene: .
CDR3aa: CASSPRAFLGETQYF
CDR3nt: TGTGCCAGCAGCCCGCGGGCCTTCTTGGGAGAGACCCAGTACTTC

j_gene: TRBJ1-2
v_gene: TRBV9
abundance: .
d_gene: TRBD1
CDR3aa: CASSVGGTAPGYTF
CDR3nt: TGTGCCAGCAGCGTTGGGGGGACAGCGCCCGGCTACACCTTC

j_gene: TRBJ2-1
v_gene: TRBV11-2
abundance: .
d_gene: .
CDR3aa: CASSLAGRATTSYNEQFF
CDR3nt: TGTGCCAGCAGCTTAGCGGGTAGGGCGACTACTAGCTACAATGAGCAGTTCTTC

j_gene: TRBJ2-1
v_gene: TRBV6-1
abundance: few
d_gene: TRBD1
CDR3aa: CASSGTTTGVGKNEQFF
CDR3nt: TGTGCCAGCAGTGGGACAACGACAGGGGTTGGGAAAAATGAGCAGTTCTTC

j_gene: TRBJ1-5
v_gene: TRBV2
abundance: .
d_gene: TRBD1
CDR3aa: CASSGGTGQVSNQPQHF
CDR3nt: TGTGCCAGCAGTGGAGGGACAGGGCAGGTTAGCAATCAGCCCCAGCATTTT

j_gene: TRBJ2-1
v_gene: TRBV19
abundance: .
d_gene: TRBD2
CDR3aa: CASSILGGTSVHEQFF
CDR3nt: TGTGCCAGTAGTATTCTGGGGGGGACTAGCGTCCATGAGCAGTTCTTC

j_gene: TRBJ2-5
v_gene: TRBV5-6
abundance: .
d_gene: .
CDR3aa: CASSLGGLGRETQYF
CDR3nt: TGTGCCAGCAGCTTGGGGGGGCTGGGGCGGGAGACCCAGTACTTC

j_gene: TRBJ2-2
v_gene: TRBV11-2
abundance: .
d_gene: .
CDR3aa: CASRLTGANTGELFF
CDR3nt: TGTGCCAGCAGATTGACAGGTGCGAACACCGGGGAGCTGTTTTTT

j_gene: TRBJ2-1
v_gene: TRBV5-1
abundance: .
d_gene: TRBD2
CDR3aa: CASSLAPGGLSNEQFF
CDR3nt: TGCGCCAGCAGCTTGGCTCCGGGAGGGCTTTCGAATGAGCAGTTCTTC

j_gene: TRBJ2-4
v_gene: TRBV27
abundance: .
d_gene: TRBD2
CDR3aa: CASRNMGLAGVLDIQYF
CDR3nt: TGTGCCAGCAGAAACATGGGACTAGCGGGAGTATTGGACATTCAGTACTTC

j_gene: TRBJ2-5
v_gene: TRBV28
abundance: .
d_gene: .
CDR3aa: CASSFGGTETQYF
CDR3nt: TGTGCCAGCAGTTTTGGCGGAACGGAGACCCAGTACTTC

j_gene: TRBJ2-1
v_gene: TRBV9
abundance: .
d_gene: .
CDR3aa: CASSPRDTLSYNEQFF
CDR3nt: TGTGCCAGCAGCCCTAGGGACACCCTCTCCTACAATGAGCAGTTCTTC

j_gene: TRBJ1-5
v_gene: TRBV5-1
abundance: .
d_gene: .
CDR3aa: CASSLGQASNQPQHF
CDR3nt: TGCGCCAGCAGCTTGGGGCAGGCAAGCAATCAGCCCCAGCATTTT

j_gene: TRBJ2-5
v_gene: TRBV19
abundance: .
d_gene: TRBD2
CDR3aa: CASSIPILFQTGGLAGYQETQYF
CDR3nt: TGTGCCAGTAGTATACCCATACTCTTCCAGACAGGGGGACTAGCGGGGTACCAAGAGACCCAGTACTTC

j_gene: TRBJ2-2
v_gene: TRBV11-2
abundance: .
d_gene: .
CDR3aa: CASSSLSTGELFF
CDR3nt: TGTGCCAGCAGCTCCCTAAGCACCGGGGAGCTGTTTTTT

j_gene: TRBJ2-3
v_gene: TRBV6-5
abundance: .
d_gene: .
CDR3aa: CASTPGVAPGHTQYF
CDR3nt: TGTGCCAGCACCCCCGGGGTAGCCCCAGGACATACGCAGTATTTT

j_gene: TRBJ2-2
v_gene: TRBV5-1
abundance: .
d_gene: TRBD2
CDR3aa: CASSSGTSGNTGELFF
CDR3nt: TGCGCCAGCAGCTCCGGGACTAGCGGCAACACCGGGGAGCTGTTTTTT

j_gene: TRBJ2-1
v_gene: TRBV18
abundance: .
d_gene: TRBD2
CDR3aa: CASSEGLAASSYNEQFF
CDR3nt: TGTGCCAGCTCAGAGGGACTAGCGGCTAGCTCCTACAATGAGCAGTTCTTC

j_gene: TRBJ2-2
v_gene: TRBV5-1
abundance: once
d_gene: TRBD2
CDR3aa: CASSLAGSGTNTGELFF
CDR3nt: TGCGCCAGCAGCTTGGCCGGTAGCGGGACGAACACCGGGGAGCTGTTTTTT

j_gene: TRBJ1-4
v_gene: TRBV9
abundance: .
d_gene: .
CDR3aa: CASSVGPPGNEKLFF
CDR3nt: TGTGCCAGCAGCGTAGGCCCCCCAGGGAATGAAAAACTGTTTTTT

j_gene: TRBJ2-7
v_gene: TRBV19
abundance: .
d_gene: .
CDR3aa: CASSISAGQLDEQYF
CDR3nt: TGTGCCAGTAGTATTAGTGCGGGACAGTTGGACGAGCAGTACTTC

j_gene: TRBJ1-2
v_gene: TRBV29-1
abundance: .
d_gene: .
CDR3aa: CSVEALTGYGYTF
CDR3nt: TGCAGCGTTGAAGCGCTGACAGGCTATGGCTACACCTTC

j_gene: TRBJ1-2
v_gene: TRBV28
abundance: .
d_gene: TRBD1
CDR3aa: CASSLFGTGGYTF
CDR3nt: TGTGCCAGCAGTTTATTCGGGACAGGGGGCTACACCTTC

j_gene: TRBJ2-1
v_gene: TRBV7-2
abundance: .
d_gene: TRBD2
CDR3aa: CASSLGLAGYNEQFF
CDR3nt: TGTGCCAGCAGCTTAGGCCTAGCGGGGTACAATGAGCAGTTCTTC

j_gene: TRBJ1-5
v_gene: TRBV7-9
abundance: .
d_gene: .
CDR3aa: CASSLGAGQSNQPQHF
CDR3nt: TGTGCCAGCAGCTTAGGGGCAGGGCAAAGCAATCAGCCCCAGCATTTT

j_gene: TRBJ2-7
v_gene: TRBV4-1
abundance: .
d_gene: TRBD1
CDR3aa: CASSQLPGQGAREQYF
CDR3nt: TGCGCCAGCAGCCAACTTCCGGGACAGGGGGCAAGGGAGCAGTACTTC